This section outlines one TCR beta chain sequence together with its context. Under the authors' procedure: The assay estimated nucleated cells by amplifying reference gene primers. The data were produced by immunoSEQ multiplex PCR, yet TCRdb's version contains in-frame clones alone and is incomplete. That table supplies the V and J calls and clone size; D and trimming were determined from the DNA. The sample holds more than 90,000 clones, more than 75% seen once. The data belong to a study of blood T cell repertoires in COVID-19. Study at large: Acute and convalescent COVID-19 samples came from the United States, Italy and Spain. T cells, B-cell-depleted T cells, or PBMCs provided the cDNA or gDNA that served as material.

V was pared by 5 bases and J by 7 bases, with 12 bases between. The CDR3 contains 12 residues. Germline loops: CDR1 MDHEN, CDR2 SYDVKM. The receptor comes from a woman aged 25-40 years with acute or convalescent COVID-19. J is TRBJ2-7 and V is TRBV28; D remains ambiguous. The sequencing sample was made of peripheral blood. The CDR3 nucleotides are TGTGCCAGCAGTCCGACCTTCGGGGAGCAGTACTTC. The encoded protein is CASSPTFGEQYF.